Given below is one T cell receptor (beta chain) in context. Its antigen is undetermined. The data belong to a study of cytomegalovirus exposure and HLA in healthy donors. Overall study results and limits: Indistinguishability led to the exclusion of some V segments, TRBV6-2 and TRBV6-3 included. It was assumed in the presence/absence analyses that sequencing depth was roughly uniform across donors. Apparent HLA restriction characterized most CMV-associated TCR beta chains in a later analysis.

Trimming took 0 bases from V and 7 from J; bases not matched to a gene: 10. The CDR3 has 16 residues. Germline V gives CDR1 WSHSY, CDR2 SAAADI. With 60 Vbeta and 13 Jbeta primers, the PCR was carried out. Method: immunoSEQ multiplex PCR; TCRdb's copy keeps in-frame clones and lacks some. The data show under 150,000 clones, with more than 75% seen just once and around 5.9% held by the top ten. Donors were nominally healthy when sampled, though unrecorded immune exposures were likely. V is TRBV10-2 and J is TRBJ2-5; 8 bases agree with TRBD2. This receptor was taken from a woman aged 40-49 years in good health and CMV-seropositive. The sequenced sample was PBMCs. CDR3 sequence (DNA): TGCGCCAGCAGTGAGTCGAGTAGCGGGAAGATGGTGACCCAGTACTTC. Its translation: CASSESSSGKMVTQYF.